This T cell receptor beta chain was profiled in a study of cytomegalovirus exposure and HLA in healthy donors (dated by TCRdb to 2017 to 2019). A note on the overall study: In an earlier analysis of 587 of the donors, 276 Gb of sequence data and 90 million to 120 million unique TCR beta sequences from 150 million to 200 million T cells were reported. Around 300 gigabases of sequencing data and tens of millions of unique TCR sequences were included in an early release covering several hundred HLA-typed donors. Of the 398 genotyped donors, 81% fell in the genetic ancestry cluster associated with self-reported Caucasian donors. The study aimed to test whether cataloging public T cell receptors could reveal signatures of past pathogen exposure. The study used immunosequencing to profile the T cell repertoires of 600 to 850 subjects and linked those repertoires to cytomegalovirus serostatus. In addition to the first cohort of 666 subjects, a separate validation cohort of 100 to 150 different subjects was used. High-throughput TCR immunosequencing, statistical association of individual TCRs with disease status, and machine learning were combined to predict cytomegalovirus infection status. A later analysis re-analyzed previously published TCR beta repertoires from 500 to 700 donors and added high-resolution HLA genotyping to study TCR occurrence patterns. The later analysis used no new phenotypic data to find candidate immune exposures, relying instead on TCR beta sequences and their occurrence across donors. To decide whether each TCR beta V gene segment behaved as functional or pseudogenic, an earlier analysis of some 580 of the donors relied on high-throughput TCR beta sequencing. Donor age, sex, ethnicity and CMV serostatus were compiled together with the repertoire data. A later genetic analysis used genome-wide SNP genotypes for about 55% of the 666 donors, treating that subset as a discovery cohort. All discovery cohort repertoires had been generated on a single sequencing platform. Both class I and class II loci were covered by HLA typing, at four-digit resolution. The number of typed donors differed by locus: 629-630 for A, B, C, DRB1 and DQB1; 500 to 550 for DQA1; approximately 610 for DPA1; and 400 to 480 for DPB1. Roughly 5 DR-DQ haplotypes were handled as single units for association and clustering because linkage in the cohort was strong. Among some 400 genotyped donors of the cohort, an average of about 240,000 unique TCR beta nucleotide sequences was sequenced per donor, of which about 20% were non-productive. The paper's findings and limits, for the study overall: In both the original and validation cohorts, the classifier was reported to diagnose cytomegalovirus status with high specificity and sensitivity. A later genetic analysis reported fewer N-insertions in productive TCRs among donors in an Asian-associated ancestry cluster than the 666-donor mean. Presence/absence analyses assumed roughly uniform sequencing depth across donors, an assumption that may not hold. For the cohort, immune exposure information was limited to CMV serostatus. Linkage disequilibrium might explain the correlated functional status among segregating V segments, but an unknown experimental factor could not be ruled out. It was suggested by the authors that the approach could potentially be generalized to other disease states and immunological phenotypes. When HLA alleles, especially DR and DQ, strongly co-occurred, attributing TCR associations to individual alleles was difficult. Some IMGT-functional V segments, including TRBV6-2 and TRBV6-3, could not be distinguished by the 87-base-pair reads and were therefore excluded. A later analysis reported that several top co-occurrence clusters appeared linked to parvovirus B19, influenza, CMV and Epstein-Barr virus. A further reported finding was that TCR beta sequences accurately predicted the HLA-A and HLA-B alleles for most subjects in the first cohort. While some public TCRs were present in many individuals, most TCR sequences turned up only very rarely across donors. A later genetic analysis associated a missense DCLRE1C variant with V-gene and J-gene trimming of TCR beta chains, and an independent cohort replicated the association. The study gave a list of about 160 TCR beta chains associated with cytomegalovirus. A few of the identified cytomegalovirus-associated TCR beta chains were confirmed in vitro to be specific for cytomegalovirus antigens. A later analysis associated approximately 17,000 TCR beta sequences with specific HLA alleles at a false discovery rate of 0.05. This cohort had only TCR beta chains sequenced, and the lack of alpha or paired-chain data limited which features could be detected. Because HLA typing was missing for some donors at each locus, association tests included only the typed subset. A later analysis found that most CMV-associated TCR beta chains appeared HLA-restricted, with HLA associations seemingly driven largely by CMV exposure. Because counts were too low, approximately 18 rarely observed V segments, including chromosome 9 orphons, were excluded from the earlier analysis of 587 of the donors. A cluster of highly shared sequence variants was judged likely to represent a technical artifact of the sequencing pipeline. An earlier analysis of 587 of the donors showed that most TCR beta V segments appeared in productive rearrangements either about 90% or about 30% of the time, which broadly matched IMGT annotations. A later analysis found that HLA-associated TCR beta chains were more clonally expanded and had lower generation probabilities than equally common non-associated chains. In a later analysis, TCR association rates were found to vary across HLA loci, with the most associated TCRs seen for DRB1 alleles and the fewest for HLA-C alleles.

Libraries were prepared through the immunoSEQ multiplex PCR assay. A mixture of 60 forward primers for TCR Vbeta segments and 13 reverse primers for TCR Jbeta segments was used in the multiplex PCR. Amplification of the CDR3 region of rearranged TCR beta genes was performed with a multiplex PCR assay on genomic DNA. The Illumina HiSeq System was used to sequence the amplified TCR beta libraries as 87-base-pair reads. Concerning the study's data processing: A later analysis counted approximately 84 million unique TCR beta chains across the 650 to 700 repertoires, and about 10 million of these chains were shared by at least two donors. Raw reads were error-corrected and collapsed into unique sequences by a nearest-neighbor algorithm in which closely related sequences were merged to remove PCR and sequencing errors. To assign V, D and J gene segments, CDR3 sequences were aligned to IMGT reference sequences. For a sequence to be retained, at least a six-nucleotide match to both a V gene segment and a J gene segment was required. Rearrangements were called productive when the CDR3 lacked stop codons and stayed in frame with V and J; all others were non-productive. Following IMGT convention, CDR3 was defined as the stretch from the second conserved V-encoded cysteine up to the conserved J-encoded phenylalanine. The earlier analysis of about 620 of the donors excluded sequences that lacked an unambiguous match to a single V gene segment. In an earlier analysis of several hundred of the donors, V segments were called functional above 56.7% productive rearrangements and were called segregating when the between-donor standard deviation exceeded 5%. To diagnose cytomegalovirus status from the catalog of TCR beta chain sequences, a statistical classification framework was built. A later analysis assigned V and J genes by comparing TCR nucleotide sequences with IMGT/GENE-DB human TR gene sequences. In a later analysis, CDR3 sequences and most-parsimonious VDJ recombination scenarios were assigned using the TCRdist pipeline. A later analysis defined each TCR beta chain by its CDR3 amino acid sequence plus V-gene family, and excluded reads lacking a unique V-gene family. In a later analysis, 450 to 600 highly shared, low-generation-probability nucleotide sequences were removed to address suspected cross-contamination and a sequencing artifact. A later analysis calculated a clonal expansion index for each public chain from normalized within-repertoire ranks of inferred template counts. In a later analysis, generation probabilities were computed with a VDJ recombination model fitted to out-of-frame rearrangements, and the resulting probabilities were checked against IGoR. A later analysis scored TCR-TCR, TCR-HLA and TCR-CMV co-occurrence with hypergeometric tests, applying a repertoire-size bias correction to TCR pairs. False discovery rates were estimated in a later analysis by permuting HLA or CMV assignments 20 times. In a later analysis, co-occurring TCRs were grouped using DBSCAN, and TCRdist sequence similarity was added for clustering within HLA-allele-positive subsets. Repertoires with fewer than 30,000 or more than 120,000 public chains were left out of co-occurrence clustering, as were about five repertoires with anomalous nucleotide sharing. TCRdb provides this immuneACCESS table in a form limited to in-frame rearrangements. Some clones are lacking; in checked studies, under half of them reflect an unresolved V gene, and why the rest are absent is not known. Clone size and the V and J calls come from that table; the DNA yielded D and trimming. This sample holds 150,000 to 200,000 clones; roughly 70% were observed only once. The top ten hold 6% to 7.5% of the sample.

The cohort consisted of hundreds of healthy bone marrow donors. Cohort members were all nominally healthy when sampled, although unrecorded immune exposures were likely present. The donor was CMV seropositive and was included in the group of 250 to 350 seropositive cohort members. A peripheral blood sample was collected from each donor, and TCR beta sequencing was performed on peripheral blood mononuclear cells. Genomic DNA was extracted from the blood cell samples with the Qiagen DNeasy Blood Extraction Kit. For CDR1 and CDR2, the germline V gene (reference sequence) lists SGHNT and YYREEE. The CDR3 covers 15 residues, taking in both the cysteine and the phenylalanine. Only the CDR3 portion is preserved as DNA: 45 bases, with reading frame beginning at the first base. At the junction V is shortened by 5 bases and J by 4 bases, with 16 bases in between. This clone was found a few times. The antigen it binds to is not known. No quality values exist for individual bases; no much larger clone is one base distant.

The material sequenced was PBMCs. In this chain, TRBV5-4 is recombined with TRBJ2-1, with a weak D call of TRBD2 (7 bases match). This receptor was identified in a man between 35 and 55 years old in good health and CMV-seropositive. For the CDR3, the sequence is CASRSTGGRYNEQFF. The DNA sequence is given as TGTGCCAGCAGGTCTACCGGGGGGCGGTACAATGAGCAGTTCTTC.